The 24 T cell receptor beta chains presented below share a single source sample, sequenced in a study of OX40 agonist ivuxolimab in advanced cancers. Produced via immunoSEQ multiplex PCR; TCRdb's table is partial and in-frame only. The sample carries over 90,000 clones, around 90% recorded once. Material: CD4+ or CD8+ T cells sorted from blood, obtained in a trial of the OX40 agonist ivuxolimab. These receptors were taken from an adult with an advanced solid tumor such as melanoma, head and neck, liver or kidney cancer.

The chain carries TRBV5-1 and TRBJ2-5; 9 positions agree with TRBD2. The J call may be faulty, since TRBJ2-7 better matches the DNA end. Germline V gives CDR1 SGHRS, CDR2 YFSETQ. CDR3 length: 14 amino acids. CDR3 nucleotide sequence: TGCGCCAGCAGCTTCCCTAGCGGGGCCTACGAGCAGTACTTC. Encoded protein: CASSFPSGAYEQYF.

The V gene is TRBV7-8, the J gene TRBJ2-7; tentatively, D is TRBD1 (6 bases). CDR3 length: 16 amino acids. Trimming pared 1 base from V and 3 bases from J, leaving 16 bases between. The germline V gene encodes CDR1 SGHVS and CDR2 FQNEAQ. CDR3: CASSLGGGTLGYEQYF. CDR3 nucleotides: TGTGCCAGCAGCTTAGGTGGGGGCACGCTGGGCTACGAGCAGTACTTC. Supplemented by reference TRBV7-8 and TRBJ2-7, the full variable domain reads GAGVSQSPRYKVAKRGQDVALRCDPISGHVSLFWYQQALGQGPEFLTYFQNEAQLDKSGLPSDRFFAERPEGSVSTLKIQRTQQEDSAVYLCASSLGGGTLGYEQYFGPGTRLTVT.

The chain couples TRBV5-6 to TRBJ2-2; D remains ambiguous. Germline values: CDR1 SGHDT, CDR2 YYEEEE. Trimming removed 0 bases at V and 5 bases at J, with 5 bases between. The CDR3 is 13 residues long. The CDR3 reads CASSLVPTGELFF. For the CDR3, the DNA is TGTGCCAGCAGCTTGGTACCTACCGGGGAGCTGTTTTTT.

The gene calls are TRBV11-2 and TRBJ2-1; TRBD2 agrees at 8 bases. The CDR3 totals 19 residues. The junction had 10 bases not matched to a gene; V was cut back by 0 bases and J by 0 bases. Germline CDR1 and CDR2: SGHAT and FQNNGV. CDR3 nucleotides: TGTGCCAGCAGCTTAGATAGTCTAGCGGGCCGGATCTCCTACAATGAGCAGTTCTTC. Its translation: CASSLDSLAGRISYNEQFF.

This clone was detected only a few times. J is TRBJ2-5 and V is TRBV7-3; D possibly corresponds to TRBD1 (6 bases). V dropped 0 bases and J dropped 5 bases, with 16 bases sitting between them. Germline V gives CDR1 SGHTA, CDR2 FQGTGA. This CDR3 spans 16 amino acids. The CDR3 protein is CASSLTGDMRSETQYF. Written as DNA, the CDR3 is TGTGCCAGCAGCTTAACCGGGGACATGAGGAGTGAGACCCAGTACTTC.

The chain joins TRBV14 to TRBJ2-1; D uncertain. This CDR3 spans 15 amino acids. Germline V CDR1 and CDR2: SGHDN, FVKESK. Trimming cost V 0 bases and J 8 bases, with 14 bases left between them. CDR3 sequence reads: CASSQDLSPLDEQFF. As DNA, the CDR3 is TGTGCCAGCAGCCAAGATTTGTCTCCTTTGGATGAGCAGTTCTTC.

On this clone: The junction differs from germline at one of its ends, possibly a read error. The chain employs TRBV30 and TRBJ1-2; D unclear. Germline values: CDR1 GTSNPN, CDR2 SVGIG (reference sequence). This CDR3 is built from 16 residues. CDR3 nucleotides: TGTGCCTGGAGTACCCAAACCCCCGCAGTGAACTTTGGCTACACCTTC. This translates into CAWSTQTPAVNFGYTF. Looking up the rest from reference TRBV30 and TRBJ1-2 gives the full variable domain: SQTIHQWPATLVQPVGSPLSLECTVEGTSNPNLYWYRQAAGRGLQLLFYSVGIGQISSEVPQNLSASRPQDRQFILSSKKLLLSDSGFYLCAWSTQTPAVNFGYTFGSGTRLTVV.

DNA of the CDR3: TGTGCCAGCATGCGGTCGCCCGTTAGGACTGAAGCTTTCTTT. The encoded protein is CASMRSPVRTEAFF. The chain employs TRBV6-1 and TRBJ1-1; no firm D call. Germline loops: CDR1 MNHNS, CDR2 SASEGT. The germline V and J ends were trimmed by 7 bases and 5 bases, with 17 bases remaining between them. CDR3 length equals 14 residues.

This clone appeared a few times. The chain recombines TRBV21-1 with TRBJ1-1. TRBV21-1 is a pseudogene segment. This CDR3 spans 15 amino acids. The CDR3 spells CASSAGPGARGEAFF. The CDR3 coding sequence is TGTGCCAGCAGCGCGGGGCCGGGGGCGAGGGGTGAAGCTTTCTTT.

The CDR3 protein is CASSSDRGTEAFF. CDR3 nucleotides: TGCGCCAGCAGCTCGGACAGGGGCACTGAAGCTTTCTTT. The chain joins TRBV5-1 to TRBJ1-1, with 9 bases lining up with TRBD1. The V and J ends lost 3 bases and 4 bases, in that order; junction bases with no gene match: 1. Germline lookup yields CDR1 SGHRS and CDR2 YFSETQ. This CDR3 region has 13 residues.

Written as DNA, the CDR3 is TGTGCCAGCAGCCAAGTCCCCTACGAGCAGTACTTC. Its protein product is CASSQVPYEQYF. The genes are TRBV14 and TRBJ2-7; no clear D gene. The germline V and J ends were trimmed by 1 base and 2 bases, with 3 bases remaining between them. The CDR3 sequence is 12 residues long. Germline CDR1 is SGHDN and CDR2 is FVKESK.

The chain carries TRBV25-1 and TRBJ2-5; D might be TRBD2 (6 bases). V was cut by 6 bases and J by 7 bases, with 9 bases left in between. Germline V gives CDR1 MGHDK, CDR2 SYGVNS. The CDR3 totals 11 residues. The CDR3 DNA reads TGTGCCAGCAGGGGGGGTGGGACCCAGTACTTC. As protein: CASRGGGTQYF.

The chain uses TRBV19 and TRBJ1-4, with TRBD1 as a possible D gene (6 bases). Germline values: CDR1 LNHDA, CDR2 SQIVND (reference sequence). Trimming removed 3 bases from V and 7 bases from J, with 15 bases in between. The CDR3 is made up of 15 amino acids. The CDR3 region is CASSMGLGALEKLFF. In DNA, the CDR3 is TGTGCCAGTAGTATGGGTTTGGGGGCGCTTGAAAAACTGTTTTTT.

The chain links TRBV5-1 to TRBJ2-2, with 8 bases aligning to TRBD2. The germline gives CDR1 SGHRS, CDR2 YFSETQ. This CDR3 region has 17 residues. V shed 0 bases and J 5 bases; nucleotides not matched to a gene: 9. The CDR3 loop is CASSLASGRTRTGELFF. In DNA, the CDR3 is TGCGCCAGCAGCTTGGCTAGCGGGCGCACGAGAACCGGGGAGCTGTTTTTT.

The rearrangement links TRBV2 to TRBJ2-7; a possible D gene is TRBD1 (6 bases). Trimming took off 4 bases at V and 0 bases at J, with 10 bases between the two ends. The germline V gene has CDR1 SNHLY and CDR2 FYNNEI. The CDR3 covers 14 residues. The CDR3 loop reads CASSVTGFSYEQYF. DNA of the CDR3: TGTGCCAGCAGTGTTACAGGGTTCTCCTACGAGCAGTACTTC.

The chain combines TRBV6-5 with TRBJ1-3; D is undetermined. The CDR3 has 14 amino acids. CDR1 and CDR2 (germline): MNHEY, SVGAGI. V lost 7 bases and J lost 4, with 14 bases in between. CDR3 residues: CASTASKEGNTIYF. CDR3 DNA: TGTGCCAGCACGGCGAGTAAGGAGGGAAACACCATATATTTT.

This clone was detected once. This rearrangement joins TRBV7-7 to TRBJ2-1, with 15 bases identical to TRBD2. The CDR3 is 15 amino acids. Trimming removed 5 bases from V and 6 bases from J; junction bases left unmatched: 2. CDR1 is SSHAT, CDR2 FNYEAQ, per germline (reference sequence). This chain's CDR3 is CASSQGLAGGNEQFF. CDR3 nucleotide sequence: TGTGCCAGCAGCCAGGGACTAGCGGGAGGCAATGAGCAGTTCTTC.

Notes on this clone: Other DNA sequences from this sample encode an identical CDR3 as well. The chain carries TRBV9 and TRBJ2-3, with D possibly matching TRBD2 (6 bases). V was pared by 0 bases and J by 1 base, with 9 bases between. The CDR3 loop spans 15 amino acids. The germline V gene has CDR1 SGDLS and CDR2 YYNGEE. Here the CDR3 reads CASSVVASGTDTQYF. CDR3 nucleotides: TGTGCCAGCAGCGTAGTCGCTAGCGGCACAGATACGCAGTATTTT.

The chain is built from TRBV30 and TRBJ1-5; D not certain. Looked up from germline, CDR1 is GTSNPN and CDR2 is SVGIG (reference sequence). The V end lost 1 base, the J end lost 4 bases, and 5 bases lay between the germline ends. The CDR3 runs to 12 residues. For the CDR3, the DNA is TGTGCCTGGAGTGAGGGTAATCAGCCCCAGCATTTT. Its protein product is CAWSEGNQPQHF.

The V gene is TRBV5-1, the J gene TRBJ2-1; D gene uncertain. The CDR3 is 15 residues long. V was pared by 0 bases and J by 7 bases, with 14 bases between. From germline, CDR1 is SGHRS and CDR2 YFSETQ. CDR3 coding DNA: TGCGCCAGCAGCTTGGCACGGAGCCCCTGGAATGAGCAGTTCTTC. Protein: CASSLARSPWNEQFF.

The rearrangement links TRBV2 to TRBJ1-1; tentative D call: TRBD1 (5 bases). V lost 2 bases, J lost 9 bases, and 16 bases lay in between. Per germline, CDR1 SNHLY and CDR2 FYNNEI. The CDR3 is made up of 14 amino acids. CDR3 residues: CASSERGSNRKAFF. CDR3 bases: TGTGCCAGCAGTGAACGGGGGAGTAACCGTAAAGCTTTCTTT. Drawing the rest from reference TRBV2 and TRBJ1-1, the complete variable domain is EPEVTQTPSHQVTQMGQEVILRCVPISNHLYFYWYRQILGQKVEFLVSFYNNEISEKSEIFDDQFSVERPDGSNFTLKIRSTKLEDSAMYFCASSERGSNRKAFFGQGTRLTVV.

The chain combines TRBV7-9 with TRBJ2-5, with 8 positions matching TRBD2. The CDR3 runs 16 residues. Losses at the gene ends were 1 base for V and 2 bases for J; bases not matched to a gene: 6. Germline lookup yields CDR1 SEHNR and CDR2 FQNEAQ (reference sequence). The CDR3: CASSLGLRGEQETQYF. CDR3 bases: TGTGCCAGCAGCTTAGGCTTGCGGGGGGAACAAGAGACCCAGTACTTC. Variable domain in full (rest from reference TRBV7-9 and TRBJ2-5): DTGVSQNPRHKITKRGQNVTFRCDPISEHNRLYWYRQTLGQGPEFLTYFQNEAQLEKSRLLSDRFSAERPKGSFSTLEIQRTEQGDSAMYLCASSLGLRGEQETQYFGPGTRLLVL.

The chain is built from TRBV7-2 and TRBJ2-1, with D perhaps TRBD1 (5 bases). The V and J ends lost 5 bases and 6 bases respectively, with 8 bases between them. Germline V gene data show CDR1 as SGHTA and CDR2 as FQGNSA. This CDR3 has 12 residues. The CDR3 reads CASSEDSNEQFF. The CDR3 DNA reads TGTGCCAGCAGCGAAGACAGCAATGAGCAGTTCTTC.

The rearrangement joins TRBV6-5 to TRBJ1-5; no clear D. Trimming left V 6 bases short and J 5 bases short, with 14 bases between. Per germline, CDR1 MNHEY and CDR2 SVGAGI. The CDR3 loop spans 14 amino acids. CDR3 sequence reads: CASRPLVGDQPQHF. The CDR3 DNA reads TGTGCCAGCAGACCCCTCGTTGGCGATCAGCCCCAGCATTTT.